The rows below give T cell receptor beta chains drawn from one sample of a study of T cell changes during pregnancy in multiple sclerosis. The assay was immunoSEQ multiplex PCR, and TCRdb's table has in-frame clones only and misses some. The sample includes about 35,000 clones, roughly nine tenths of them seen just once. Sequencing used peripheral blood, obtained in the third trimester of pregnancy. The source is a female donor in good health, enrolled as a control in a pregnancy study. The CDR3 runs from the conserved cysteine through the conserved F or W. The D gene is left open where the match is weak. Not every row has a clone size; where given, it reads once, few, many or a size class.

clone size | D gene | J gene | V gene | CDR3 length | CDR3 DNA | CDR3 protein
NA | TRBD1 | TRBJ2-1 | TRBV7-9 | 13 | TGTGCCAGCAGCGGGACAGGGGTCAATGAGCAGTTCTTC | CASSGTGVNEQFF
NA | NA | TRBJ1-6 | TRBV27 | 16 | TGTGCCAGCAGTTACCGACAGGAGACATATAATTCACCCCTCCACTTT | CASSYRQETYNSPLHF
NA | TRBD2 | TRBJ2-7 | TRBV9 | 15 | TGTGCCAGCAGCGCTCCGACTAGCGGGAGGGGTGAGCAGTACTTC | CASSAPTSGRGEQYF
few | NA | TRBJ1-5 | TRBV11-2 | 14 | TGTGCCAGCAGCCCAGGTATCGGGAGTCAGCCCCAGCATTTT | CASSPGIGSQPQHF
NA | TRBD2 | TRBJ2-7 | TRBV29-1 | 17 | TGCAGCGTTCTTAATCGGCACCCGGGAGGAGGACGCCACGAGCAGTACTTC | CSVLNRHPGGGRHEQYF
NA | NA | TRBJ2-3 | TRBV30 | 15 | TGTGCCTGGAGTGTACCGTGGCTCCCCACAGATACGCAGTATTTT | CAWSVPWLPTDTQYF
NA | NA | TRBJ2-2 | TRBV7-7 | 12 | TGTGCTAGCAGTACGGGGTCCGGGGAGCTGTTTTTT | CASSTGSGELFF
NA | NA | TRBJ1-2 | TRBV19 | 11 | TGTGCCAGTACAGGCTCGTCTGGCTACACCTTC | CASTGSSGYTF
NA | TRBD2 | TRBJ2-7 | TRBV5-4 | 19 | TGTGCCAGCAGCTCTCAACCTCCCCGACTAGCGGGGGGGCGAGACGAGCAGTACTTC | CASSSQPPRLAGGRDEQYF
NA | NA | TRBJ2-7 | TRBV5-4 | 13 | TGTGCCAGCAGGTACCGGGGCTCCTACGAGCAGTACTTC | CASRYRGSYEQYF
NA | TRBD1 | TRBJ1-2 | TRBV4-3 | 16 | TGCGCCAGCAGCCCGCGGGACAGGGCGTATAACTATGGCTACACCTTC | CASSPRDRAYNYGYTF
NA | TRBD2 | TRBJ2-3 | TRBV6-4 | 15 | TGTGCCAGCAGTGCCGGGACTAGCGTCACAGATACGCAGTATTTT | CASSAGTSVTDTQYF
NA | TRBD1 | TRBJ1-1 | TRBV5-1 | 18 | TGCGCCAGCAGTTATGGGACAGGGGGCAGACGGTGGAACACTGAAGCTTTCTTT | CASSYGTGGRRWNTEAFF
NA | TRBD2 | TRBJ2-3 | TRBV7-9 | 15 | TGTGCCAGCAGCTTAGGCGGGAGGGCCGCCGATACGCAGTATTTT | CASSLGGRAADTQYF
NA | NA | TRBJ2-3 | TRBV9 | 16 | TGTGCCAGCAGCGTAGCTGGAGGGGGGGACACAGATACGCAGTATTTT | CASSVAGGGDTDTQYF
NA | TRBD2 | TRBJ2-3 | TRBV5-6 | 16 | TGTGCCAGCAGCTCTCTAGCGGGGGCCGGGGCAGATACGCAGTATTTT | CASSSLAGAGADTQYF
NA | TRBD1 | TRBJ2-2 | TRBV7-3 | 14 | TGTGCCAGCAGCTCTGTCGGACAGGCCGGGGAGCTGTTTTTT | CASSSVGQAGELFF
NA | NA | TRBJ1-3 | TRBV7-3 | 16 | TGTGCCAGCAGCTTACAACAGGGCACCTCTGGAAACACCATATATTTT | CASSLQQGTSGNTIYF
NA | NA | TRBJ2-7 | TRBV7-9 | 16 | TGTGCCAGCAGCCCAACGGGTGGGGGGTGGCCCCACGAGCAGTACTTC | CASSPTGGGWPHEQYF
NA | NA | TRBJ1-1 | TRBV6-5 | 11 | TGTGCCAGCTTCCGGGGGACTGAAGCTTTCTTT | CASFRGTEAFF